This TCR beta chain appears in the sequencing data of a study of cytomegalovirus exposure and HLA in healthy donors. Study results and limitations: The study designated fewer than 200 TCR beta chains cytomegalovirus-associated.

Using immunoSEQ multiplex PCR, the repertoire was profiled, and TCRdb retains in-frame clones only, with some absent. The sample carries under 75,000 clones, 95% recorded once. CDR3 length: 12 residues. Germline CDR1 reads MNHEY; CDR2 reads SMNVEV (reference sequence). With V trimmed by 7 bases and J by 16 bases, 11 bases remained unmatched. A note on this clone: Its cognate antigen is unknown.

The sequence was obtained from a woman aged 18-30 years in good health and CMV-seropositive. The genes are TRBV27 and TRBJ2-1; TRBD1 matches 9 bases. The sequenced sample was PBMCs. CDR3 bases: TGTGCCAGCAAGGGAACAGGGGGCCTTCCCTTCTTC. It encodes CASKGTGGLPFF.